What follows are 28 T cell receptor beta chains derived from one specimen sequenced in a study of vaccination effects on CD4 cells after COVID-19. CD4+ T cells specific for antigen were expanded with viral peptide pools by the ViraFEST assay before sequencing. Researchers isolated CD4+ T cells once approximately eleven days of culture had elapsed. Two-dose vaccination with either BNT162b2 or mRNA-1273 was given to the participants. The antigens for these receptors are not known. Clones were sequenced by immunoSEQ multiplex PCR, and TCRdb holds only the in-frame ones, with some missing. This sample has around 29,000 clones, with roughly 74% found just once. Sequencing used CD4+ T cells from PBMCs cultured with HCoV-NL63 spike peptides, obtained after COVID-19 vaccination. These receptors were collected from a human donor who received a COVID-19 vaccine.

The rearrangement links TRBV3-1 (or the pseudogene TRBV3-2) to TRBJ1-3; D may be TRBD1 (6 bases). The germline CDR1 and CDR2 sequences are LGHDT and YNNKEL (reference sequence). V dropped 1 base and J dropped 2 bases, with 15 bases sitting between them. The CDR3 spans 17 residues. CDR3 region: CASSQVFPRGTGNTIYF. DNA for the CDR3: TGTGCCAGCAGCCAAGTCTTCCCGAGGGGGACTGGAAACACCATATATTTT.

This chain joins TRBV19 and TRBJ2-7, with D tentatively TRBD1 (6 bases). V shed 2 bases and J shed 1 base, with 21 bases lying between them. The CDR3 is 18 amino acids. The V gene's germline CDR1 is LNHDA and CDR2 SQIVND (reference sequence). The CDR3 loop reads CASSISGVGRWLSYEQYF. As DNA, the CDR3 is TGTGCCAGTAGTATATCAGGGGTCGGCAGATGGTTATCCTACGAGCAGTACTTC.

The chain has TRBV7-9 and TRBJ1-1; TRBD1 is a possible D gene (5 bases). V lost 5 bases to trimming and J lost 3 bases, with 22 bases between them. The germline V gene encodes CDR1 SEHNR and CDR2 FQNEAQ (reference sequence). The CDR3 contains 17 residues. The CDR3, as DNA: TGTGCCAGCAGCCCCTCGGGGCGGGGGGTTGTTCACACTGAAGCTTTCTTT. It yields the protein CASSPSGRGVVHTEAFF.

J is TRBJ1-1 and V is TRBV6-5, with TRBD1 as a possible D gene (6 bases). The V gene's germline CDR1 is MNHEY and CDR2 SVGAGI. This CDR3 region has 14 residues. Trimming shortened V by 2 bases and J by 6 bases, and 13 bases separated the two germline ends. As DNA, the CDR3 is TGTGCCAGCAGTTACGGGGGGGCCGGCGCTGAAGCTTTCTTT. Translated, it gives CASSYGGAGAEAFF.

The gene calls are TRBV4-1 and TRBJ2-7; 10 bases fit TRBD2. Germline V gene lookup returns CDR1 MGHRA and CDR2 YSYEKL. J was trimmed by 3 bases and V by 3 bases; bases with no gene match: 5. This CDR3 is 15 amino acids long. DNA of the CDR3: TGCGCCAGCAGCCAGCCAGCGGGAGGGGGCTACGAGCAGTACTTC. It specifies CASSQPAGGGYEQYF.

The rearrangement links TRBV12-3 or TRBV12-4 to TRBJ1-2; D is unclear. The CDR3 runs 13 residues. V lost 4 bases, J lost 1 base, and 7 bases lay in between. CDR3 protein: CASSWRDNYGYTF. The CDR3 region has the DNA TGTGCCAGCAGTTGGAGGGATAACTATGGCTACACCTTC.

The gene calls are TRBV5-1 and TRBJ2-7; 9 bases are a match to TRBD1. The CDR3 runs to 14 residues. V trimming: 4 bases; J trimming: 5 bases; junction bases outside the gene matches: 7. Germline CDR1 reads SGHRS; CDR2 reads YFSETQ. The CDR3 sequence: CASSLGQGEHEQYF. The CDR3 bases are TGCGCCAGCAGCCTGGGACAGGGCGAGCACGAGCAGTACTTC.

The chain links TRBV7-9 to TRBJ1-1, with D uncertain. Trimming shortened V by 3 bases and J by 1 base, and 6 bases separated the two germline ends. CDR1 and CDR2 from the germline V gene are SEHNR and FQNEAQ (reference sequence). The CDR3 has 13 amino acids. The CDR3 DNA sequence: TGTGCCAGCAGCTTTGACCCGAACACTGAAGCTTTCTTT. Its translation: CASSFDPNTEAFF.

J is TRBJ2-1 and V is TRBV12-2; TRBD2 reflects the table's D call only, with no check against the DNA. TRBV12-2 counts as a pseudogene. CDR3 length: 12 residues. CDR3 residues: CASRFIKSEQFF. The CDR3 DNA sequence: TGTGCAAGTCGCTTTATAAAGAGTGAGCAGTTCTTC.

The CDR3 sequence: CASSLTGQGADTQYF. In nucleotides, the CDR3 is TGTGCCAGCAGCTTAACGGGACAGGGGGCAGATACGCAGTATTTT. This chain joins TRBV5-4 and TRBJ2-3; 11 nucleotides match TRBD1. Germline V gives CDR1 SGHNT, CDR2 YYREEE (reference sequence). Losses at the gene ends were 2 bases for V and 4 bases for J; bases not matched to a gene: 3. The CDR3 is 15 residues long.

The V call is TRBV6-5, the J call TRBJ2-1; TRBD2 agrees at 7 bases. Trimming removed 5 bases from V and 0 bases from J; junction bases left unmatched: 4. This CDR3 has 15 amino acids. Germline V lookup: CDR1 MNHEY, CDR2 SVGAGI. The CDR3 DNA follows: TGTGCCAGCAGTCCGCGGACTAGCTCCTACAATGAGCAGTTCTTC. Residues: CASSPRTSSYNEQFF.

The chain is built from TRBV6-1 and TRBJ1-5; D remains ambiguous. Germline CDR1 MNHNS, CDR2 SASEGT. CDR3 length: 13 amino acids. Deletions cut 4 bases from V and 1 base from J, with 5 bases between. The CDR3 region is CASSVWSNQPQHF. The CDR3 DNA follows: TGTGCCAGCAGTGTATGGAGCAATCAGCCCCAGCATTTT.

The chain couples TRBV6-5 to TRBJ1-3; TRBD1 is a possible D gene (6 bases). Per the germline V gene, CDR1 is MNHEY and CDR2 is SVGAGI. The CDR3 length is 14 residues. V lost 8 bases, J lost 0 bases, and 11 bases lay in between. The CDR3 protein is CASQKGGSGNTIYF. DNA of the CDR3: TGTGCCAGCCAAAAGGGGGGCTCTGGAAACACCATATATTTT.

The chain is built from TRBV30 and TRBJ2-5, with 8 bases that match TRBD2. Unmatched junction bases numbered 2, after V lost 1 base and J lost 4 bases. The CDR3 has 13 residues. The germline V gene encodes CDR1 GTSNPN and CDR2 SVGIG (reference sequence). The CDR3 reads CAWSAGLAETQYF. The CDR3 DNA reads as TGTGCCTGGAGTGCAGGACTAGCAGAGACCCAGTACTTC.

V is TRBV12-3 or TRBV12-4 and J is TRBJ2-7, with unresolved D. The CDR3 totals 13 residues. The V end was cut by 3 bases, the J end by 6 bases, with 12 bases between. The CDR3 region is CASSLRRMGEQYF. The CDR3 DNA reads as TGTGCCAGCAGTTTGAGACGTATGGGCGAGCAGTACTTC.

The chain's CDR3 is CASSLDPTDNEQFF. The CDR3 DNA reads TGTGCCAGCAGCTTAGATCCAACAGACAATGAGCAGTTCTTC. The rearrangement links TRBV11-3 to TRBJ2-1; D is uncertain. Germline CDR1 reads SGHNT; CDR2 reads YENEEA. V gave up 0 bases and J gave up 5 bases, with 8 bases separating them. The length of the CDR3 is 14 residues.

The CDR3 protein is CASSELGTGREAFF. The CDR3 region has the DNA TGTGCCAGCAGTGAATTAGGGACAGGGCGTGAAGCTTTCTTT. This chain links TRBV25-1 with TRBJ1-1; the match to TRBD1 covers 9 bases. Germline V lookup: CDR1 MGHDK, CDR2 SYGVNS. There are 14 residues in the CDR3. J lost 7 bases, V lost 1 base, and 4 bases had no gene match.

The chain has TRBV5-5 and TRBJ1-5; perhaps TRBD1 as D (5 bases). There are 15 residues in the CDR3. The V gene's germline CDR1 is SGHKS and CDR2 YYEKEE (reference sequence). Trimming left V 3 bases short and J 1 base short, with 11 bases between. CDR3 protein: CASSWGGASNQPQHF. The CDR3 DNA reads as TGTGCCAGCAGCTGGGGAGGGGCCAGCAATCAGCCCCAGCATTTT.

J is TRBJ2-3 and V is TRBV24-1; 10 bases fit TRBD2. The CDR3 is 16 amino acids. The V gene's germline CDR1 is KGHDR and CDR2 SFDVKD. J was trimmed by 2 bases and V by 5 bases; bases with no gene match: 6. CDR3 sequence reads: CATSGHLAGDTDTQYF. In DNA, the CDR3 is TGTGCCACCAGTGGACACCTAGCGGGAGACACAGATACGCAGTATTTT.

This sequence joins TRBV12-5 and TRBJ2-7, with D maybe TRBD2 (5 bases). The ends were cut back, 0 bases at V and 2 bases at J, with 17 bases in the middle. The CDR3 sequence is 17 residues long. The germline CDR1 and CDR2 sequences are LGHNT and FRNRAP. CDR3 bases: TGTGCTAGTGGTTTGGTATCCCGGGCTAGCCTACCCTACGAGCAGTACTTC. It is translated as CASGLVSRASLPYEQYF.

The chain couples TRBV21-1 to TRBJ1-4. TRBV21-1 is marked as a pseudogene. The length of the CDR3 is 19 residues. CDR3 in DNA: TGTGCCAGCAGCAACGGGCAGGGGCGAACGGAGGGACTTCGTGAAAAACTGTTTTTT. Protein: CASSNGQGRTEGLREKLFF.

The rearrangement joins TRBV6-4 to TRBJ2-2; TRBD1 agrees at 8 bases. Germline CDR1 and CDR2: MRHNA and SNTAGT. The V and J ends lost 0 bases and 3 bases, in that order; junction bases with no gene match: 0. The CDR3 totals 15 residues. The CDR3 nucleotides read TGTGCCAGCAGTGACTCACAGGGGGACACCGGGGAGCTGTTTTTT. It yields the protein CASSDSQGDTGELFF.

The CDR3 spells CASSRGGQLKNQPQHF. In DNA form, the CDR3 reads TGTGCCAGTAGTAGAGGGGGACAACTAAAGAATCAGCCCCAGCATTTT. The genes are TRBV19 and TRBJ1-5; D might be TRBD1 (6 bases). Deletions cut 4 bases from V and 4 bases from J, with 17 bases between. Per germline, CDR1 LNHDA and CDR2 SQIVND (reference sequence). This CDR3 contains 16 residues.

J is TRBJ1-3 and V is TRBV18; D is unresolved. CDR1 and CDR2 (germline): KGHSH, LQKENI. This CDR3 has 16 residues. V lost 2 bases and J lost 0, with 11 bases in between. For the CDR3, the DNA is TGTGCCAGCTCACCAGGCCTTGGCCCCTCTGGAAACACCATATATTTT. Translated: CASSPGLGPSGNTIYF.

V usage is TRBV9 and J usage is TRBJ1-2; D remains unclear. V gave up 0 bases and J gave up 3 bases, with 12 bases separating them. The CDR3 sequence is 15 residues long. CDR1 and CDR2 (germline): SGDLS, YYNGEE. The CDR3 DNA reads TGTGCCAGCAGCGTAGAAGTCTCCCCCTACTATGGCTACACCTTC. Translated: CASSVEVSPYYGYTF.

The chain carries TRBV2 and TRBJ2-1; 10 bases map to TRBD2. CDR1 is SNHLY and CDR2 is FYNNEI in the germline V gene. Germline trimming cut 7 bases from V and 6 bases from J; bases unmatched to any gene: 6. This CDR3 comprises 14 residues. The CDR3 here is CASTWLAGANEQFF. The CDR3 coding sequence is TGTGCCAGCACCTGGCTAGCGGGGGCCAATGAGCAGTTCTTC.

This clone has only one observation. This sequence joins TRBV5-1 and TRBJ2-1; possible D gene TRBD1, 8 bases. Germline V gene sequence: CDR1 SGHRS, CDR2 YFSETQ. Trimming left V 2 bases short and J 6 bases short, with 15 bases between. The CDR3 totals 15 residues. The CDR3 region is CASSFGQGGGNEQFF. The CDR3 coding sequence is TGCGCCAGCAGCTTCGGACAGGGAGGGGGCAATGAGCAGTTCTTC.

J is TRBJ2-7 and V is TRBV5-6, with 7 bases identical to TRBD1. Germline V gives CDR1 SGHDT, CDR2 YYEEEE. This CDR3 contains 15 residues. After removal of 3 bases from V and 0 bases from J, the junction contained 6 bases not matched to a gene. CDR3 protein: CASSSTGTASYEQYF. The CDR3 nucleotides read TGTGCCAGCAGCTCAACCGGGACAGCCTCCTACGAGCAGTACTTC.